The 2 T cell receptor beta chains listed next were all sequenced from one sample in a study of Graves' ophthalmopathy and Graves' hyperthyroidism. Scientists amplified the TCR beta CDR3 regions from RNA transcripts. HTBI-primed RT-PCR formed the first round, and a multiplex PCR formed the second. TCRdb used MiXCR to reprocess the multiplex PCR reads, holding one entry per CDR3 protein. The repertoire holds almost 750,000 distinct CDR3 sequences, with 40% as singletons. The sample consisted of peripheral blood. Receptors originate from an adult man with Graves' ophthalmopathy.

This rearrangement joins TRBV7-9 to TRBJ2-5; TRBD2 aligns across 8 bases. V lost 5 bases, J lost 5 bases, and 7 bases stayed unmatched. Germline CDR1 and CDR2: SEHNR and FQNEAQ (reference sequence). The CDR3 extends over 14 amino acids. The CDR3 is CASSVGPGGETQYF. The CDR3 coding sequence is TGTGCCAGCAGCGTTGGGCCGGGGGGGGAGACCCAGTACTTC. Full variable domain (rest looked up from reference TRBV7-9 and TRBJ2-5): DTGVSQNPRHKITKRGQNVTFRCDPISEHNRLYWYRQTLGQGPEFLTYFQNEAQLEKSRLLSDRFSAERPKGSFSTLEIQRTEQGDSAMYLCASSVGPGGETQYFGPGTRLLVL.

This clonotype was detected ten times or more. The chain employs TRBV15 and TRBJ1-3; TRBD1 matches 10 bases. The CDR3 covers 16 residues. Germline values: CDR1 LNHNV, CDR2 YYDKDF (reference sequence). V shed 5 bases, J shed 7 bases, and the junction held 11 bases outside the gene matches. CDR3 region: CATSSNRDRGLNTIYF. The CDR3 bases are TGTGCCACCAGCTCGAACCGGGACAGGGGACTGAACACCATATATTTT.